The 13 T cell receptor beta chains below were found in one sample sequenced in a study of blood T cells in healthy people across ages. For the second PCR, which ran for roughly 7 to 11 cycles, a sample-barcoded 5' primer and a J-beta primer mix were used. TCRdb processed the 5' RACE reads anew with MiXCR; each CDR3 protein has one entry. This table holds 700,000 to 850,000 distinct CDR3 sequences, about 36% found once. Material for sequencing was blood. These receptors all come from a man between 18 and 29 years old in good health.

Ten or more counts support this clonotype. The chain has TRBV2 and TRBJ2-7, with 10 bases fitting TRBD1. Per germline, CDR1 SNHLY and CDR2 FYNNEI. This CDR3 comprises 14 residues. V lost 8 bases, J lost 6 bases, and 10 bases stayed unmatched. The CDR3 bases are TGTGCCAGCGGGACAGGGGTGTCCCATGGCGAGCAGTACTTC. Translation: CASGTGVSHGEQYF.

The chain recombines TRBV7-6 with TRBJ2-1, with D unresolved. V gave up 4 bases and J gave up 6 bases, with 19 bases separating them. The germline V gene has CDR1 SGHVS and CDR2 FNYEAQ. This CDR3 has 16 amino acids. DNA of the CDR3: TGTGCCAGCAGCTCCCCTCAGACCCTAGGAGTCAATGAGCAGTTCTTC. Protein sequence: CASSSPQTLGVNEQFF.

The table lists this clonotype with a few counts. This sequence joins TRBV7-3 and TRBJ1-5; 9 bases match TRBD1. Trimming took 0 bases from V and 6 from J; bases not matched to a gene: 6. In germline, CDR1 is SGHTA, CDR2 FQGTGA. This CDR3 spans 16 amino acids. The CDR3 sequence: CASSLTGQGKGQPQHF. As DNA, the CDR3 is TGTGCCAGCAGCTTAACTGGACAGGGGAAAGGTCAGCCCCAGCATTTT.

The V and J genes are TRBV20-1 and TRBJ2-7, with 10 bases fitting TRBD1. The ends lost 6 bases at V and 1 base at J; junction bases unmatched: 9. The germline V gene has CDR1 DFQATT and CDR2 SNEGSKA (reference sequence). The CDR3 runs 15 residues. The CDR3 spells CSARIRTGGSYEQYF. DNA for the CDR3: TGCAGTGCCAGAATCAGGACAGGGGGGTCCTACGAGCAGTACTTC.

The chain joins TRBV7-2 to TRBJ1-6, with a possible D match to TRBD1 (5 bases). Germline CDR1 and CDR2: SGHTA and FQGNSA. V shed 5 bases and J shed 5 bases, with 10 bases lying between them. The length of the CDR3 is 14 residues. Here the CDR3 reads CASSLGLDNSPLHF. The CDR3 DNA is TGTGCCAGCAGCCTGGGACTGGATAATTCACCCCTCCACTTT. Together with reference TRBV7-2 and TRBJ1-6, the CDR3 gives the full variable domain: GAGVSQSPSNKVTEKGKDVELRCDPISGHTALYWYRQSLGQGLEFLIYFQGNSAPDKSGLPSDRFSAERTGGSVSTLTIQRTQQEDSAVYLCASSLGLDNSPLHFGNGTRLTVT.

V is TRBV7-9 and J is TRBJ1-2; D uncertain. The germline V gene encodes CDR1 SEHNR and CDR2 FQNEAQ (reference sequence). V was pared by 5 bases and J by 10 bases, with 17 bases between. This CDR3 contains 13 residues. The CDR3 loop reads CASSRPSVRYYTF. The CDR3 DNA reads TGTGCCAGCAGCCGACCCTCTGTCCGGTACTACACCTTC.

This clonotype has just one count. This rearrangement joins TRBV9 to TRBJ2-1; D possibly corresponds to TRBD1 (6 bases). V lost 4 bases and J 4 bases, leaving 18 bases between the germline ends. This CDR3 contains 16 residues. Germline assignment: CDR1 SGDLS and CDR2 YYNGEE. CDR3 coding DNA: TGTGCCAGCAGCACACTAATGGGACAAATGTACAATGAGCAGTTCTTC. As protein: CASSTLMGQMYNEQFF. The whole variable domain, filled in from reference TRBV9 and TRBJ2-1, reads DSGVTQTPKHLITATGQRVTLRCSPRSGDLSVYWYQQSLDQGLQFLIQYYNGEERAKGNILERFSAQQFPDLHSELNLSSLELGDSALYFCASSTLMGQMYNEQFFGPGTRLTVL.

The rearrangement uses TRBV19 and TRBJ2-5; D uncertain. CDR1 LNHDA and CDR2 SQIVND come from the germline V gene (reference sequence). The V end lost 9 bases, the J end lost 0 bases, and 11 bases lay between the germline ends. The CDR3 runs 13 residues. The CDR3 loop is CASARMNQETQYF. In nucleotides, the CDR3 is TGTGCCAGCGCGCGGATGAACCAAGAGACCCAGTACTTC.

On this clonotype: At one boundary the junction diverges from the germline segment, which might be a read error. V usage is TRBV7-2 and J usage is TRBJ1-6; a weak D match, TRBD1 (5 bases). CDR3 length: 16 amino acids. The germline CDR1 and CDR2 sequences are SGHTA and FQGNSA. The CDR3 region is CASSAQRGRLKSPPHF. The CDR3 bases are TGTGCCAGCAGCGCGCAGAGGGGCAGGCTGAAGTCACCCCCCCACTTT.

The chain joins TRBV5-1 to TRBJ1-1; the D is unclear. Germline CDR1 and CDR2: SGHRS and YFSETQ. Between the trimmed V and J ends, which lost 3 bases and 3 bases, there was a span of 12 bases. The CDR3 runs 14 residues. The CDR3 DNA follows: TGCGCCAGCAGCTCGGAGATCCCGGACACTGAAGCTTTCTTT. Its translation: CASSSEIPDTEAFF. The entire variable domain, with the rest obtained from reference TRBV5-1 and TRBJ1-1, is as follows: KAGVTQTPRYLIKTRGQQVTLSCSPISGHRSVSWYQQTPGQGLQFLFEYFSETQRNKGNFPGRFSGRQFSNSRSEMNVSTLELGDSALYLCASSSEIPDTEAFFGQGTRLTVV.

This chain joins TRBV20-1 and TRBJ1-6, with 7 bases identical to TRBD1. Germline assignment: CDR1 DFQATT and CDR2 SNEGSKA (reference sequence). V lost 2 bases to trimming and J lost 7 bases; unmatched junction nucleotides: 8. This CDR3 has 15 residues. The CDR3 coding sequence is TGCAGTGCTAGATCGACAGGGAGGGGGAATTCACCCCTCCACTTT. Encoded protein: CSARSTGRGNSPLHF.

This clonotype was seen a few times. The chain joins TRBV10-3 to TRBJ1-2, with D possibly matching TRBD1 (6 bases). The CDR3 length is 14 residues. The germline gives CDR1 ENHRY, CDR2 SYGVKD. Between the trimmed V and J ends, which lost 0 bases and 7 bases, there was a span of 12 bases. CDR3 loop: CAISESGAGFGYTF. The CDR3 nucleotides read TGTGCCATCAGTGAGTCGGGGGCAGGGTTTGGCTACACCTTC.

The chain is built from TRBV9 and TRBJ2-7; D possibly matches TRBD1 or TRBD2 (5 bases each). V was pared by 4 bases and J by 4 bases, with 21 bases between. This CDR3 has 16 amino acids. The germline CDR1 and CDR2 sequences are SGDLS and YYNGEE. CDR3 region: CASSPSVGPKLYEQYF. DNA for the CDR3: TGTGCCAGCAGCCCCTCCGTGGGACCAAAACTGTACGAGCAGTACTTC. Together with reference TRBV9 and TRBJ2-7, the CDR3 gives the full variable domain: DSGVTQTPKHLITATGQRVTLRCSPRSGDLSVYWYQQSLDQGLQFLIQYYNGEERAKGNILERFSAQQFPDLHSELNLSSLELGDSALYFCASSPSVGPKLYEQYFGPGTRLTVT.